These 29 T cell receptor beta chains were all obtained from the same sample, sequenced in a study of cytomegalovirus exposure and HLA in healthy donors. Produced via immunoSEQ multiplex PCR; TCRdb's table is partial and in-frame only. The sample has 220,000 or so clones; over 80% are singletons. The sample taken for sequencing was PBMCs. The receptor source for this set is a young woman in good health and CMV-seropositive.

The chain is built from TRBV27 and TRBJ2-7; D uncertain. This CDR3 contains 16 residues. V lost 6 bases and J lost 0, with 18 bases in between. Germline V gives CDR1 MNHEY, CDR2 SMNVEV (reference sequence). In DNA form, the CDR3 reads TGTGCCAGCAGACAAGTCAGTCGCAGGACCTCCTACGAGCAGTACTTC. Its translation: CASRQVSRRTSYEQYF.

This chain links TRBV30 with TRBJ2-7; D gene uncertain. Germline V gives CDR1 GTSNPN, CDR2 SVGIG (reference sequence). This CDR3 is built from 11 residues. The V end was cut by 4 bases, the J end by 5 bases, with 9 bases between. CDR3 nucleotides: TGTGCCTGGAAAAAGTGGGACGAGCAGTACTTC. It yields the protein CAWKKWDEQYF.

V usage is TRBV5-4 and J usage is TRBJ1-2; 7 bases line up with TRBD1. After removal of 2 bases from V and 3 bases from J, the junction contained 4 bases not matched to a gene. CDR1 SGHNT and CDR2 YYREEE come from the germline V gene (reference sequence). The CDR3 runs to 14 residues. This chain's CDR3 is CASSLRQGDYGYTF. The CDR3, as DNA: TGTGCCAGCAGCTTAAGACAGGGCGACTATGGCTACACCTTC.

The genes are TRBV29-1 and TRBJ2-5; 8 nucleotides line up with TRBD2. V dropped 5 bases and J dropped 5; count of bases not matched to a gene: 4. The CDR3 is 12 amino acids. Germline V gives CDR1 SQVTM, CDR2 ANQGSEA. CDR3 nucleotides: TGCAGCGTTAGGACGGGGGGGGAGACCCAGTACTTC. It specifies CSVRTGGETQYF.

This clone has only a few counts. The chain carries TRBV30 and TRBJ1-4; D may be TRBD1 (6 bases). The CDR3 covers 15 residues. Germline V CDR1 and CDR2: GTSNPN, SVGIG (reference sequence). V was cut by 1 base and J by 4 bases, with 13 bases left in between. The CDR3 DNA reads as TGTGCCTGGAGTGCCCCCGGGGGCGTTAATGAAAAACTGTTTTTT. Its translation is CAWSAPGGVNEKLFF.

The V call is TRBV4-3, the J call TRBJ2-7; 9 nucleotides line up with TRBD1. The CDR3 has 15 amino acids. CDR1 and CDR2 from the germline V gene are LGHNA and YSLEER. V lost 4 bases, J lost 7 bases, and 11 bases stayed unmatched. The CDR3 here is CASSPRTGDEREQYF. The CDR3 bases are TGCGCCAGCAGCCCCCGGACAGGGGATGAAAGGGAGCAGTACTTC.

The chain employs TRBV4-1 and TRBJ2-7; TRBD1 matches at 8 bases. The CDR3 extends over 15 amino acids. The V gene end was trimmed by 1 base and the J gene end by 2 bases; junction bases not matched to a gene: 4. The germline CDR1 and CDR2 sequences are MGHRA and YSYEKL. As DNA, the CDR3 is TGCGCCAGCAGCCAAGGAAGACAGGGGCCCTACGAGCAGTACTTC. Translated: CASSQGRQGPYEQYF.

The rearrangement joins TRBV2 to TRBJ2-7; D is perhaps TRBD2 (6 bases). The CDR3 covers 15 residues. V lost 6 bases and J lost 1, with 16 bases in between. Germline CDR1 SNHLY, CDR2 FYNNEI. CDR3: CASRGDSAGSYEQYF. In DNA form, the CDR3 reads TGTGCCAGCAGGGGGGACTCCGCGGGGTCCTACGAGCAGTACTTC.

The CDR3 DNA follows: TGCAGCGTTGAAAAGGGAGCGTCGGAGACCCAGTACTTC. This encodes CSVEKGASETQYF. This chain uses TRBV29-1 with TRBJ2-5; maybe TRBD2 (5 bases). CDR3 length: 13 residues. CDR1 and CDR2 from the germline V gene are SQVTM and ANQGSEA. V gave up 2 bases and J gave up 5 bases, with 12 bases separating them. Full variable domain (outside the CDR3, taken from reference TRBV29-1 and TRBJ2-5): SAVISQKPSRDICQRGTSLTIQCQVDSQVTMMFWYRQQPGQSLTLIATANQGSEATYESGFVIDKFPISRPNLTFSTLTVSNMSPEDSSIYLCSVEKGASETQYFGPGTRLLVL.

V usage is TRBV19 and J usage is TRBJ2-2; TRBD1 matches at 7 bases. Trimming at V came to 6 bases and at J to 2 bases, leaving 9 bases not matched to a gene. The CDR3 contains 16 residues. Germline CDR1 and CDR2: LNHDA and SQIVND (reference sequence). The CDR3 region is CASRNSGGINTGELFF. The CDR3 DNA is TGTGCCAGTAGAAATTCAGGGGGAATTAACACCGGGGAGCTGTTTTTT.

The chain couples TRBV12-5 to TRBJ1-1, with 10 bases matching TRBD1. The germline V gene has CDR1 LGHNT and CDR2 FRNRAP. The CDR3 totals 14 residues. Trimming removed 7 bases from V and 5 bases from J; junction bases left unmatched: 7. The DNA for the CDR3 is TGTGCTAGTGCCCGGGACAGGGGCACGACTGAAGCTTTCTTT. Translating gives CASARDRGTTEAFF.

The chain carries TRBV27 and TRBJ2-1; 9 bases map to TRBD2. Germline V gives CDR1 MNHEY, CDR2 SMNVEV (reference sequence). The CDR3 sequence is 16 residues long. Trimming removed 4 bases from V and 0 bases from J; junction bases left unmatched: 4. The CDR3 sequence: CASSSLAGSSYNEQFF. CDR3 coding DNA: TGTGCCAGCAGTTCGCTAGCGGGAAGCTCCTACAATGAGCAGTTCTTC.

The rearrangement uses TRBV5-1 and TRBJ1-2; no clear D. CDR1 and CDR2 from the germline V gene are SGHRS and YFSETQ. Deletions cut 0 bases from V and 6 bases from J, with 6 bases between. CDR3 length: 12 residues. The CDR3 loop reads CASSLETNGYTF. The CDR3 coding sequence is TGCGCCAGCAGCTTGGAGACAAATGGCTACACCTTC. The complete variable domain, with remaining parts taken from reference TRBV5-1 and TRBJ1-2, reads KAGVTQTPRYLIKTRGQQVTLSCSPISGHRSVSWYQQTPGQGLQFLFEYFSETQRNKGNFPGRFSGRQFSNSRSEMNVSTLELGDSALYLCASSLETNGYTFGSGTRLTVV.

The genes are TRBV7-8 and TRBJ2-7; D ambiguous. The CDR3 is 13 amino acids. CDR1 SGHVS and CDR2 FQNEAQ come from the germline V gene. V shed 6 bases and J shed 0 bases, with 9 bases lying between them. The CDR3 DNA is TGTGCCAGCAGGGACCGAAGCTCCTACGAGCAGTACTTC. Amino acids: CASRDRSSYEQYF.

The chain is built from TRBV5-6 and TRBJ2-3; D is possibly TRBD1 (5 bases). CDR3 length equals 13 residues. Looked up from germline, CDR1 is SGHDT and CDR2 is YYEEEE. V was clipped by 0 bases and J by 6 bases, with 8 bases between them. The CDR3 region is CASSLVQDDTQYF. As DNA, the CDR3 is TGTGCCAGCAGCTTGGTACAGGATGATACGCAGTATTTT.

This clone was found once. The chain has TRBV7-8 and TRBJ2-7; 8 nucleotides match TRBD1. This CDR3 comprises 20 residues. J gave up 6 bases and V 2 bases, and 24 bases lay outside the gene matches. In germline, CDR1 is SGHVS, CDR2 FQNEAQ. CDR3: CASSLRSGQGPLTTTGEQYF. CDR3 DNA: TGTGCCAGCAGCTTACGAAGTGGACAGGGACCGCTTACCACTACGGGCGAGCAGTACTTC.

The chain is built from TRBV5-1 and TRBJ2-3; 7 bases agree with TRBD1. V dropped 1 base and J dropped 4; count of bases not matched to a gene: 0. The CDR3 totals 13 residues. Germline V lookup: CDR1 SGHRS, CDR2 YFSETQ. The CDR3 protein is CASSLQGADTQYF. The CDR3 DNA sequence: TGCGCCAGCAGCTTGCAGGGGGCAGATACGCAGTATTTT.

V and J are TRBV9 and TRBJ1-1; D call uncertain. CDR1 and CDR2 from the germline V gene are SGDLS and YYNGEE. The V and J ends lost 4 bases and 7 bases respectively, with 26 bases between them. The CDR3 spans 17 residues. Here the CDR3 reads CASSLMGGPAIGVEAFF. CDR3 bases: TGTGCCAGCAGCTTGATGGGTGGGCCTGCAATCGGGGTTGAAGCTTTCTTT.

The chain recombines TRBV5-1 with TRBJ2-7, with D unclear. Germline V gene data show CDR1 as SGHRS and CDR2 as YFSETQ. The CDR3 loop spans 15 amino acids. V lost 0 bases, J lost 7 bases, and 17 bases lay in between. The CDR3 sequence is CASSLGQVPSEEQYF. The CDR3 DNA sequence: TGCGCCAGCAGCTTGGGGCAGGTACCATCCGAAGAGCAGTACTTC.

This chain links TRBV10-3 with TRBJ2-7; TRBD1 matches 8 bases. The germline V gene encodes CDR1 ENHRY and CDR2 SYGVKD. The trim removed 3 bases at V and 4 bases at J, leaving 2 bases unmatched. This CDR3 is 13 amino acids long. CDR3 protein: CAISDTGGYEQYF. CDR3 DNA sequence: TGTGCCATCAGTGACACAGGGGGATACGAGCAGTACTTC.

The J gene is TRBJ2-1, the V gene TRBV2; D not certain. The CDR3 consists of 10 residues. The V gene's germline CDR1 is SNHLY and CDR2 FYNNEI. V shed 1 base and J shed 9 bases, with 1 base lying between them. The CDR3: CASSEVEQFF. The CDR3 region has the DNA TGTGCCAGCAGTGAAGTTGAGCAGTTCTTC.

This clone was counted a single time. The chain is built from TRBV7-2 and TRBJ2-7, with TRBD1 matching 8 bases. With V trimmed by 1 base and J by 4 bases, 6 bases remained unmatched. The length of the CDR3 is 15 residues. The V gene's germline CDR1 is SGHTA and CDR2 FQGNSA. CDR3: CASSLGQGAHYEQYF. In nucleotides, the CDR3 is TGTGCCAGCAGCTTAGGTCAGGGGGCGCATTACGAGCAGTACTTC.

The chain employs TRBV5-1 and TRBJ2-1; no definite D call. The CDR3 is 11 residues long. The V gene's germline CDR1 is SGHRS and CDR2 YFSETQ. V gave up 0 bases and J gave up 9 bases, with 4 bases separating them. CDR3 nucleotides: TGCGCCAGCAGCTTGGCAGGTGAGCAGTTCTTC. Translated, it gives CASSLAGEQFF.

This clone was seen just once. CDR3 residues: CASSPGQGFSYEQYF. In DNA form, the CDR3 reads TGTGCCAGCAGCCCCGGACAGGGGTTCTCCTACGAGCAGTACTTC. The V call is TRBV14, the J call TRBJ2-7; 9 bases line up with TRBD1. The J segment lost 0 bases and the V segment lost 4 bases, leaving 4 bases of the junction unmatched. The CDR3 is 15 residues long. The germline CDR1 and CDR2 sequences are SGHDN and FVKESK.

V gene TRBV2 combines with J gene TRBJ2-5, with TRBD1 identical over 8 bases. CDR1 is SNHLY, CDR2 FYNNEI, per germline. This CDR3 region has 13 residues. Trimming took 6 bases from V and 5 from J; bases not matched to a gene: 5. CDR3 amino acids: CASSAGGAETQYF. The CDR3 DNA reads TGTGCCAGCAGCGCAGGGGGCGCGGAGACCCAGTACTTC. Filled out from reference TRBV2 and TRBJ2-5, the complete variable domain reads EPEVTQTPSHQVTQMGQEVILRCVPISNHLYFYWYRQILGQKVEFLVSFYNNEISEKSEIFDDQFSVERPDGSNFTLKIRSTKLEDSAMYFCASSAGGAETQYFGPGTRLLVL.

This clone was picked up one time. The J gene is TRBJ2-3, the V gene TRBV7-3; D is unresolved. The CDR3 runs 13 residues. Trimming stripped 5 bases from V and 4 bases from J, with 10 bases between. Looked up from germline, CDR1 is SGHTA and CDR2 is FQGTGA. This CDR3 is CASSPSRADTQYF. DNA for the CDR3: TGTGCCAGCAGCCCATCTAGGGCAGATACGCAGTATTTT.

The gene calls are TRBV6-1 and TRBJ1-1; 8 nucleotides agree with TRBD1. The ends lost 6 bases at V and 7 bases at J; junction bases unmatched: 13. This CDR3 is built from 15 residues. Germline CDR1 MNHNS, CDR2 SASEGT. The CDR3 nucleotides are TGTGCCAGCAGGGCCGGGGACAGGCTCATGGTTGAAGCTTTCTTT. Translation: CASRAGDRLMVEAFF.

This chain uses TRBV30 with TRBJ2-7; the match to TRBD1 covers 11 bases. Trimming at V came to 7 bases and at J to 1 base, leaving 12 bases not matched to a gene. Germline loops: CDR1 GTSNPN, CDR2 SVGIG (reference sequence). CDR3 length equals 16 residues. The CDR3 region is CAYSPYRDRGSYEQYF. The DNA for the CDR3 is TGTGCCTACTCCCCCTACCGGGACAGGGGGTCCTACGAGCAGTACTTC.

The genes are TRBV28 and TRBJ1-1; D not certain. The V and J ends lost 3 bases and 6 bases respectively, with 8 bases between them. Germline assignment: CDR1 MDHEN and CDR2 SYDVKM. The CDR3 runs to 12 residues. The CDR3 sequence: CASSFAASEAFF. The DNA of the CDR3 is TGTGCCAGCAGTTTTGCGGCGTCTGAAGCTTTCTTT.